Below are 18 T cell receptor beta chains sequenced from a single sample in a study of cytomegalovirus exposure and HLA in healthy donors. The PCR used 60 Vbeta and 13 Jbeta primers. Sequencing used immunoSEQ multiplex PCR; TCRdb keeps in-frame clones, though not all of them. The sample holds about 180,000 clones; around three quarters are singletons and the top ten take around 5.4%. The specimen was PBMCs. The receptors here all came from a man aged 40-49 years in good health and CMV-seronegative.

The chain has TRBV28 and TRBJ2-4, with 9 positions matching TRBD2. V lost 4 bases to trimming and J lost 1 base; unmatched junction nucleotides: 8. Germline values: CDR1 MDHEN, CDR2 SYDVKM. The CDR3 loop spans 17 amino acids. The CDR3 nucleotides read TGTGCCAGCAGTTCGTTCGCGGGAGGGAGGGCCAAAAACATTCAGTACTTC. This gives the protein CASSSFAGGRAKNIQYF.

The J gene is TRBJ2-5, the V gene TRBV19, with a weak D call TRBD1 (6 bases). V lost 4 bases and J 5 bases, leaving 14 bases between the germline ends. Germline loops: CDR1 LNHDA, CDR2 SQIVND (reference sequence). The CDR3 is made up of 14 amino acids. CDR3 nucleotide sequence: TGTGCCAGTAGTAGAACAGGGCGGCGGGAGACCCAGTACTTC. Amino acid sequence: CASSRTGRRETQYF.

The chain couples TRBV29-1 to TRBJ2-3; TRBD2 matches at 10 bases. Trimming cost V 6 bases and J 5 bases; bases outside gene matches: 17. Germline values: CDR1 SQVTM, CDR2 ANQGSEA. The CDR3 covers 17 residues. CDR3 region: CSVRRMTLAGDGDTQYF. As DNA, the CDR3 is TGCAGCGTCCGACGAATGACTCTAGCGGGAGATGGAGATACGCAGTATTTT.

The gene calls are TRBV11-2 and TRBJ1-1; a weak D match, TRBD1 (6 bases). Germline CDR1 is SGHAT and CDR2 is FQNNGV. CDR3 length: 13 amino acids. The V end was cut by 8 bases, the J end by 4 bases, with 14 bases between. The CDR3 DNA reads TGTGCCAGCGGACCCGACAGGCTCACTGAAGCTTTCTTT. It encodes CASGPDRLTEAFF.

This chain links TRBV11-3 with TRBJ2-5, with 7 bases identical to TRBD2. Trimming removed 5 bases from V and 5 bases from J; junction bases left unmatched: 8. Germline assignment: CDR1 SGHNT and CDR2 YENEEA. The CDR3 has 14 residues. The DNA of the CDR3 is TGTGCCAGCAGCCCCCTTTCCGGGGGGGAGACCCAGTACTTC. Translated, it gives CASSPLSGGETQYF.

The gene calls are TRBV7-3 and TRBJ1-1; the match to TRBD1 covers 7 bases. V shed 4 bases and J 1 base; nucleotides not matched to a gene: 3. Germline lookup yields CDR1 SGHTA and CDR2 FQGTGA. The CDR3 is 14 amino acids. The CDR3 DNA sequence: TGTGCCAGCAGCTATGGGGACAGGAACACTGAAGCTTTCTTT. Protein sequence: CASSYGDRNTEAFF.

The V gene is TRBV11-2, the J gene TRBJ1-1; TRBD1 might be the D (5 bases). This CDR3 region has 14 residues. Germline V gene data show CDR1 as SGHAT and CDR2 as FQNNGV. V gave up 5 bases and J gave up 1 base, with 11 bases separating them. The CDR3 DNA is TGTGCCAGCAGCAAGACCGGACAGAACACTGAAGCTTTCTTT. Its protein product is CASSKTGQNTEAFF.

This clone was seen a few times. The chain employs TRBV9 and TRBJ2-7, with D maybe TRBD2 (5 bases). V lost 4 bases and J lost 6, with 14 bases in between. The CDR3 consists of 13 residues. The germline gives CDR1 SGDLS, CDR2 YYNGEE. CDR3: CASSPSSVGEQYF. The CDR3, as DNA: TGTGCCAGCAGCCCTAGCTCGGTGGGCGAGCAGTACTTC.

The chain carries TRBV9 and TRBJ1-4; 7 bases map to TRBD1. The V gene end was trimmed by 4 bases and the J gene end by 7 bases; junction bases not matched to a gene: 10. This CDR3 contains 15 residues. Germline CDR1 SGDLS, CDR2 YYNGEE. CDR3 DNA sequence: TGTGCCAGCAGCTTTACCCCCGGGACAGCTGAAAAACTGTTTTTT. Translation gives CASSFTPGTAEKLFF.

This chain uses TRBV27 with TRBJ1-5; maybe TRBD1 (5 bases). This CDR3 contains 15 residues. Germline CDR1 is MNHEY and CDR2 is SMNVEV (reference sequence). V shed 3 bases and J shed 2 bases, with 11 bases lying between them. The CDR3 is CASSFGGRGNQPQHF. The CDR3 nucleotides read TGTGCCAGCAGTTTCGGGGGACGGGGCAATCAGCCCCAGCATTTT.

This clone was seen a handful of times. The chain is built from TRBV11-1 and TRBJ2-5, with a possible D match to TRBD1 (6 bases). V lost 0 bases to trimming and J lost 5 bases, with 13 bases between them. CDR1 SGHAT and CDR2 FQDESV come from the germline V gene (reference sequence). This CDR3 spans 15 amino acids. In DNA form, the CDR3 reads TGTGCCAGCAGCTTAGCCCGGACAAGGGGGGAGACCCAGTACTTC. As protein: CASSLARTRGETQYF.

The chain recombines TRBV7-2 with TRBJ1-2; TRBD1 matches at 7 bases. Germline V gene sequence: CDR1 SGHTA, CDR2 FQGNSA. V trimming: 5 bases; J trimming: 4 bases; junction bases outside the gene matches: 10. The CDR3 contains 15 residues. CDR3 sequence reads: CASSANPGTAYGYTF. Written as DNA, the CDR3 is TGTGCCAGCAGCGCAAATCCCGGGACAGCCTATGGCTACACCTTC.

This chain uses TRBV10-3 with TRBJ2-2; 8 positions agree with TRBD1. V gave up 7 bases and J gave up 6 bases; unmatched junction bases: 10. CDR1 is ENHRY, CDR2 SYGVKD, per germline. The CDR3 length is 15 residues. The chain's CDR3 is CAIKDRASLAGELFF. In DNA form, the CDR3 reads TGTGCCATCAAGGACAGGGCATCCCTCGCCGGGGAGCTGTTTTTT.

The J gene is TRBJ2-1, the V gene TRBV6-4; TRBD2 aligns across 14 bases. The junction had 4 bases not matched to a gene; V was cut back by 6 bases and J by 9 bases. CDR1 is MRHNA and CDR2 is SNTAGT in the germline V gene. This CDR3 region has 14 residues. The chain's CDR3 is CASRGLAGVGEQFF. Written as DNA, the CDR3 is TGTGCCAGCAGGGGACTAGCGGGAGTAGGTGAGCAGTTCTTC.

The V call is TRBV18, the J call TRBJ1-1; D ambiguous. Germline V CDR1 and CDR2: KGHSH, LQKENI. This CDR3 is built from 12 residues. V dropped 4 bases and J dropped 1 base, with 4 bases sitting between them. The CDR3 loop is CASSLQNTEAFF. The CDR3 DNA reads TGTGCCAGCTCACTACAGAACACTGAAGCTTTCTTT.

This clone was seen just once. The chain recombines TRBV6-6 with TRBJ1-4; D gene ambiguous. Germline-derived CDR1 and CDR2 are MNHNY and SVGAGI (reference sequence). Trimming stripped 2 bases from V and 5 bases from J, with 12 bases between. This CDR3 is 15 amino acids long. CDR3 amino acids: CASSYAKQRNEKLFF. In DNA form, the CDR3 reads TGTGCCAGCAGTTACGCTAAACAGAGAAATGAAAAACTGTTTTTT.

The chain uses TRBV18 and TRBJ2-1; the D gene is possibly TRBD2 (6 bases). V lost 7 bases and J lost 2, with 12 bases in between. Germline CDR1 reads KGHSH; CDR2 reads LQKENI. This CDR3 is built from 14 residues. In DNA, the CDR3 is TGTGCCAGCTACACCGGGGGACCCTACAATGAGCAGTTCTTC. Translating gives CASYTGGPYNEQFF.

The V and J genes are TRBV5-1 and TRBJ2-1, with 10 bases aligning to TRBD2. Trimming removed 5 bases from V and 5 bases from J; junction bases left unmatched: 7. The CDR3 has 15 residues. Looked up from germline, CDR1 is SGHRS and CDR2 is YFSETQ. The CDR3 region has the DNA TGCGCCAGCAGTCCTGGAGCGGGGGGGAACAATGAGCAGTTCTTC. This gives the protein CASSPGAGGNNEQFF.